One T cell receptor (beta chain) is described in this entry. The sample is drawn from a study of technical replicates of blood from four donors. Germline lookup yields CDR1 SGHTA and CDR2 FQGTGA. The CDR3 is made up of 18 amino acids. V trimming: 6 bases; J trimming: 1 base; junction bases outside the gene matches: 13. The assay was immunoSEQ multiplex PCR, and TCRdb's table has in-frame clones only and misses some. The data show fewer than 85,000 clones, with 96% seen just once and 0.31% held by the top ten. Sequenced input: T cells isolated from PBMCs. The sequence was obtained from a human donor in good health. The chain joins TRBV7-3 to TRBJ2-1, with 9 bases fitting TRBD2. The DNA for the CDR3 is TGTGCCAGCAGACTGGCGGGAGGGCCTCATGGTTCCTACAATGAGCAGTTCTTC. This gives the protein CASRLAGGPHGSYNEQFF.